A single TCR beta chain is shown here with its context. This record belongs to a study of blood T cell repertoires in COVID-19. Study information: Some COVID-19 samples were acute and others convalescent; all came from the United States, Italy and Spain. The cDNA or gDNA used as material had been derived from T cells, B-cell-depleted T cells, or PBMCs.

The CDR3 runs to 17 residues. V dropped 1 base and J dropped 0 bases, with 15 bases sitting between them. Per the germline V gene, CDR1 is LGHDT and CDR2 is YNNKEL (reference sequence). As processed by the authors: The authors estimated nucleated cell counts from reference gene primer amplification. The data were produced by immunoSEQ multiplex PCR, yet TCRdb's version contains in-frame clones alone and is incomplete. V and J calls plus clone size are reproduced from that table; the DNA served to infer D and trimming. The data contain roughly 100,000 clones, approximately 86% of them singletons. The V and J genes are TRBV3-1 (or the pseudogene TRBV3-2) and TRBJ1-1; weak D call: TRBD1 (5 bases). The clonotype originates from a human donor in a cohort sampled during active COVID-19. The sequencing input was peripheral blood. Here the CDR3 DNA reads TGTGCCAGCAGCCAAGGACCCCCAGGGTACATGAACACTGAAGCTTTCTTT. The encoded protein is CASSQGPPGYMNTEAFF.